This T cell receptor (beta chain) comes out of a study of Graves' ophthalmopathy and Graves' hyperthyroidism. In germline, CDR1 is LGHNA, CDR2 YNFKEQ. This CDR3 contains 15 residues. Trimming took off 2 bases at V and 4 bases at J, with 14 bases between the two ends. To note about this clonotype: The antigen remains unidentified.

Study results and limitations: Most thyroid-expanded clonotypes exceeding 0.001 frequency were also found in blood. Ophthalmopathy cases were distinguished from stable hyperthyroidism by a 13-signature model, reaching 85% to 90% sensitivity and approximately 83% specificity.

Included hyperthyroidism patients were aged 18 to 65 and newly diagnosed (under 2 months' duration). Certain patients were not enrolled. These were patients with other autoimmune diseases, uncontrolled infections, pregnancy or lactation. Transcripts of RNA were the source for amplifying TCR beta CDR3 regions. First-round RT-PCR with HTBI primers preceded a second-round multiplex PCR. TCRdb analysed the multiplex PCR reads with MiXCR anew, one entry per CDR3 protein. Altogether 400,000 to 450,000 distinct CDR3 sequences are present, around a fifth being singletons, with the ten largest covering roughly 3%.

This receptor was identified in a woman younger than 30 with stable Graves' hyperthyroidism. V and J are TRBV4-2 and TRBJ1-2, with D maybe TRBD1 (5 bases). Material: peripheral blood. CDR3: CASSQPGQGLYGYTF. CDR3 DNA: TGTGCCAGCAGCCAACCGGGCCAGGGACTCTATGGCTACACCTTC.